The sequence of this TCR beta chain was determined in a study of Ad26.COV2.S vaccination and SARS-CoV-2 variants. Across the study: Dosing was one shot or two shots 56 days apart.

Data came from immunoSEQ multiplex PCR; TCRdb stores just in-frame clones and leaves some out. This table holds a few hundred thousand clones, 90% found once. Whole-study findings and limits: Among vaccine recipients, spike-specific TCR breadth exceeded that of placebo recipients. The breadth of spike-specific CD8+ and CD4+ T cell responses after vaccination was reportedly substantial.

This clone showed up just once. Its antigen is not known. Treatment of the sample: around 19 received Ad26.COV2.S at low or high dose, single or two shots; 5 received placebo; per-sample allocation not given. Material that was analyzed had been drawn on day 63 after the first vaccine or placebo injection. Sequenced material: peripheral blood, taken in a trial of Ad26.COV2.S vaccine versus placebo. This receptor was identified in a person aged 18-65 years who received the Ad26.COV2.S COVID-19 vaccine or a placebo.

The chain's CDR3 is CAWDTRLNRPNYGYTF. CDR3 nucleotides: TGTGCCTGGGATACGAGACTCAACCGTCCTAACTATGGCTACACCTTC. V is TRBV30 and J is TRBJ1-2; D is uncertain. The length of the CDR3 is 16 residues. Germline assignment: CDR1 GTSNPN and CDR2 SVGIG (reference sequence). Trimming stripped 5 bases from V and 0 bases from J, with 19 bases between.